This TCR beta chain is drawn from a study of long-term antiretroviral therapy in people with HIV (dated by TCRdb to between 2021 and 2023). With regard to the full study: The earliest samples were collected about a decade before the 2015 WHO recommendation for immediate ART, when ART was typically delayed until CD4 counts fell. This retrospective serial study examined whether starting ART and sustained HIV suppression were associated with changes in the composition and diversity of the TRB repertoire in peripheral blood. A total of 192 cryopreserved PBMC samples were contributed to the cohort by 30 adults with confirmed HIV infection, with samples collected serially over a mean of around 6 years (range 1-12). Eleven of the 30 participants with HIV were female. Test extractions of a monoclonal T-cell line alongside 30 or so polyclonal samples showed no cross-contamination during QIAcube processing.

Overall study outcomes, separate from this receptor: HIV repertoires had narrower CDR3 length ranges than controls, and the network structure suggested an antigen-experienced repertoire that shifted only slightly toward naive after ART. A significant increase in TRB diversity was found to be associated with ART initiation, although TRB diversity was observed to remain significantly below that of transplant donor controls even after long-term ART. Inferences about post-ART repertoire changes are limited because no data were available on ART adherence, viral resistance or therapy changes. Samples dated from the mid-2000s to the late 2010s, and the ART regimens used may be less effective than current ones. Because PBMC availability was limited, only the TCR beta chain was sequenced, with no alpha chain pairing. Because cell numbers in pre-ART samples were limited, unsorted PBMC were profiled instead of sorted CD4+ and CD8+ T cells. The repertoire was dominated across all time points by expanded TRB clones identified before ART initiation, although this dominance was seen to fluctuate and to decrease in many PLHIV after ART.

The immunoSEQ hsTCRB v3.0 assay was used at survey level resolution to sequence the TRB variable region. A depth of roughly 35,000-50,000 T-cell genomes per sample was targeted for TRB sequencing. An Illumina MiSeq with a v3 150-cycle kit was used to sequence the pooled TRB libraries. In the original analysis: Analysis of repertoires was carried out in R inside a reproducible Nextflow workflow spanning QC, data transformation and analysis. LymphoSeq2, an R package for AIRR-Seq data exploration, was used to implement custom analyses. A handful of samples that yielded fewer than 5000 total TRB sequences were excluded, so that fewer than 200 HIV repertoires were analyzed. Among the approximately 200 retained HIV repertoires, about 57 were collected before ART initiation and around 130 were collected after ART initiation. Each repertoire was downsampled to 5000 TRB nucleotide sequences, and summary statistics were averaged across 100 downsampling iterations. Only TRB sequences with CDR3 regions of at least seven amino acids were retained for analysis. Two measures captured diversity: a Shannon entropy-derived clonality score and the Gini coefficient. In the repertoire networks, any two of the top 5000 CDR3 amino acid sequences were linked whenever the two sequences differed by an edit distance of one. For TRB CDR3 amino acid sequences, GLIPH2 was used to predict antigen specificity groups and MHC restriction. To flag known CMV, EBV, HIV or tissue antigen associations, CDR3 amino acid sequences were matched against VDJdb and McPAS-TCR. Pre-ART, post-ART and control groups were compared with Wilcoxon signed-rank tests and Holm-Bonferroni correction. The clones in this table, taken by TCRdb from immuneACCESS, are in-frame only. Not every clone is retained; where verified, under half of the shortfall comes from an unresolved V gene, and the cause of the rest is unknown. V and J calls and clone size are those listed in that table; D and trimming were worked out from the DNA. This sample comprises more than 15,000 clones, 76% of them detected only once. The ten largest clones add up to about 9.3% of the sample.

Points on this clone: It lacks a known antigen. Base qualities are not recorded, but no much larger clone differs from it by a single base.

The germline V gene sets CDR1 to SGHAT and CDR2 to FQNNGV. A distance of 12 bases separates the germline ends of V and J, which lose 3 bases and 3 bases respectively. The CDR3 goes from the cysteine to the phenylalanine over 15 residues. Only the CDR3 part of the read is kept: 45 bases, read in frame from the first base. Inclusion was restricted to participants for whom at least one PBMC sample before ART initiation and at least two post-ART samples were available. All participants with HIV were treated in the United States of America. Before DNA extraction, cryopreserved samples of about 1-11 million PBMC were thawed and then washed. At the time of the earliest PBMC sample, participants with HIV were aged between about 20 and 54 years. PBMC samples were contributed by each participant from 1-4 timepoints before ART initiation and 2-8 timepoints after ART initiation, with a median of 7 samples. For every participant, serial HIV viral load, CD4+ T-cell count, ART history and demographic data were obtained. Using a Qiagen kit on a QIAcube, genomic DNA was extracted from unsorted PBMC, with samples processed in batches of 12.

This material consisted of unsorted PBMCs, taken 0.5 years before starting antiretroviral therapy. The TCR originated in a man younger than 30 with HIV. The chain employs TRBV11-2 and TRBJ1-5; a weak D assignment points to TRBD1 (6 bases agree). At the DNA level, the sequence is TGTGCCAGCAGCTTCTCAGGACAGACCAATCAGCCCCAGCATTTT. It specifies CASSFSGQTNQPQHF.